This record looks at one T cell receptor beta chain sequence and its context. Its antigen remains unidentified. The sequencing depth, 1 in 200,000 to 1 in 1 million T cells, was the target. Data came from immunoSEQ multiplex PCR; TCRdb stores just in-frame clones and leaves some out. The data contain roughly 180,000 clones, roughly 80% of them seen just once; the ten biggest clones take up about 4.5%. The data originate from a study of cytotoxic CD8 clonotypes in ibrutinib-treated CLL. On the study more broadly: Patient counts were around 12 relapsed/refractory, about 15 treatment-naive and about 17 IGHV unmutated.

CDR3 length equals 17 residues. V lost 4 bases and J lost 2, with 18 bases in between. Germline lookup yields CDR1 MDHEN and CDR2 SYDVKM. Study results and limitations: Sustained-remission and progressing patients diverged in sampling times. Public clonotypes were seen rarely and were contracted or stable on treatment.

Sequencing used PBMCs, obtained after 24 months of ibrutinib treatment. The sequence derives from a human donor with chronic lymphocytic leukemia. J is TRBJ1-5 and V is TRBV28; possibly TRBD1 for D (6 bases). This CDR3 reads CASSSTPQGNGNQPQHF. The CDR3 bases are TGTGCCAGCAGTTCTACCCCCCAGGGGAACGGCAATCAGCCCCAGCATTTT.